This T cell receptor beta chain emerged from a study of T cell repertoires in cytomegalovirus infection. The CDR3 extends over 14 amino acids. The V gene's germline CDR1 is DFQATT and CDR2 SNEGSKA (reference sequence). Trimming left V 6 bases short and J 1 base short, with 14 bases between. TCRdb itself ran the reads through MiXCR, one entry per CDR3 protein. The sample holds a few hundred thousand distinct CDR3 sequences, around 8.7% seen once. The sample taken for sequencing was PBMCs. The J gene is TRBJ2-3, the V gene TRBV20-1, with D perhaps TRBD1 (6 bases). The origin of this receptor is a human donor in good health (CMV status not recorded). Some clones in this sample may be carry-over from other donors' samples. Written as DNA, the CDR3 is TGCAGTGCCGCACTGCCAGGGGGCACAGATACGCAGTATTTT. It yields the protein CSAALPGGTDTQYF.